Below, one T cell receptor (beta chain) is given with its context. Its antigen is not identified. Time point denoted: peripheral blood 6 weeks after treatment start. This entry comes from a study of PD-L1 blockade in urothelial cancer. Study-level background: Investigators checked blood 3 weeks (second dose) and 6 weeks after treatment start. The study, taken as a whole, reports: Blood TCR clonality below the median before treatment was a predictor of better survival.

Assay: immunoSEQ multiplex PCR; the TCRdb copy retains only in-frame clones and omits some. The profile shows 45,000 to 55,000 clones, around 85% of them singletons. The TCR comes from a man aged 55 to 70 with urothelial cancer. Here the sequenced sample was PBMCs, taken around atezolizumab (anti-PD-L1) treatment.

The CDR3 DNA reads TGTGCCAGCAGCCAATTCCCCCTCACAGGGATTAACTATGGCTACACCTTC. Its protein product is CASSQFPLTGINYGYTF. The V and J genes are TRBV5-4 and TRBJ1-2, with D possibly being TRBD1 (6 bases). Trimming removed 4 bases from V and 1 base from J, with 20 bases in between. The germline gives CDR1 SGHNT, CDR2 YYREEE (reference sequence). The CDR3 is 17 amino acids.